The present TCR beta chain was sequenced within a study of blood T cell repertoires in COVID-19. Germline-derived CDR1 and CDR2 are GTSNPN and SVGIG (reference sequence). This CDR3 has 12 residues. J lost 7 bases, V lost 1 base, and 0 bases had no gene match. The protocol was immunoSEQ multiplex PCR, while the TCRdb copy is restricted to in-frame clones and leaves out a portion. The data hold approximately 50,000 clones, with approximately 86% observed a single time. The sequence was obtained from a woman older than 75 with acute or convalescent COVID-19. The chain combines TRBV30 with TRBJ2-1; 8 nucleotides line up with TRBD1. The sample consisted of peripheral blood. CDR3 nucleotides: TGTGCCTGGAGTGGGACAGGGAATGAGCAGTTCTTC. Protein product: CAWSGTGNEQFF.